This T cell receptor beta chain is drawn from a study of cytomegalovirus exposure and HLA in healthy donors. Study at large: A later analysis reported the roughly 120 validation repertoires used the same platform as the approximately 660 first-cohort repertoires. Study-level points and caveats: The listing of 150 to 200 TCR beta chains classed them as cytomegalovirus-associated. In vitro data verified three CMV-associated chains as specific for CMV antigens.

The CDR3 extends over 15 amino acids. Germline CDR1 is SGDLS and CDR2 is YYNGEE. The V and J ends lost 4 bases and 5 bases, in that order; junction bases with no gene match: 9. Libraries were prepared by immunoSEQ multiplex PCR; TCRdb keeps only in-frame clonotypes and omits some of them. Of tens of thousands of clones listed, approximately 91% are singletons. On this clone: The antigen is undetermined.

The donors were part of the validation cohort, which consisted of under 150 subjects and was separate from the first cohort of 666 subjects. The clonotype comes from a man aged 30 to 45 in good health and CMV-seronegative. This sequence joins TRBV9 and TRBJ2-5; 9 nucleotides agree with TRBD1. Sequencing used PBMCs. The DNA of the CDR3 is TGTGCCAGCAGCACCCTTGGCGGACAGGGGGAGACCCAGTACTTC. Protein sequence: CASSTLGGQGETQYF.